The 10 T cell receptor beta chains given below trace back to one sample, sequenced in a study of T cell responses to AZD1222 COVID-19 vaccine. Assay used: immunoSEQ multiplex PCR; TCRdb lists only in-frame clones, some missing. The table has about 93,000 clones, 80% to 90% seen once. Sequences were derived from peripheral blood, sampled 28 days after the second AZD1222 dose. These receptors came from an adult who received the AZD1222 COVID-19 vaccine.

The rearrangement uses TRBV11-3 and TRBJ1-3; the D is unclear. V was trimmed by 5 bases and J by 1 base, leaving 6 bases between them. CDR3 length: 13 residues. Germline V gives CDR1 SGHNT, CDR2 YENEEA. CDR3 DNA sequence: TGTGCCAGCAGCGTTGAATCTGGAAACACCATATATTTT. It is translated as CASSVESGNTIYF. Filled out from reference TRBV11-3 and TRBJ1-3, the complete variable domain reads EAGVVQSPRYKIIEKKQPVAFWCNPISGHNTLYWYLQNLGQGPELLIRYENEEAVDDSQLPKDRFSAERLKGVDSTLKIQPAELGDSAVYLCASSVESGNTIYFGEGSWLTVV.

This chain connects TRBV20-1 to TRBJ2-7; no firm D call. CDR3 length: 11 amino acids. The germline CDR1 and CDR2 sequences are DFQATT and SNEGSKA (reference sequence). Trimming removed 3 bases from V and 3 bases from J, with 6 bases in between. The CDR3 spells CSASTGYEQYF. CDR3 coding DNA: TGCAGTGCTAGTACGGGCTACGAGCAGTACTTC.

V is TRBV29-1 and J is TRBJ2-5, with D possibly matching TRBD1 (5 bases). The CDR3 covers 13 residues. Deletions cut 4 bases from V and 1 base from J, with 10 bases between. Germline loops: CDR1 SQVTM, CDR2 ANQGSEA. This chain's CDR3 is CSVAYQGQETQYF. The CDR3 DNA reads TGCAGCGTTGCATATCAGGGCCAAGAGACCCAGTACTTC.

V and J are TRBV5-1 and TRBJ2-5; TRBD2 might be the D (5 bases). V lost 0 bases and J lost 2, with 8 bases in between. Germline values: CDR1 SGHRS, CDR2 YFSETQ. This CDR3 is built from 14 residues. The CDR3: CASSLVSGQETQYF. The CDR3, as DNA: TGCGCCAGCAGCTTGGTAAGCGGTCAAGAGACCCAGTACTTC.

The chain uses TRBV27 and TRBJ2-2; the match to TRBD2 covers 9 bases. CDR3 size: 16 residues. Germline V gene sequence: CDR1 MNHEY, CDR2 SMNVEV (reference sequence). V gave up 2 bases and J gave up 5 bases; unmatched junction bases: 6. The CDR3 reads CASSLRLAAPTGELFF. As DNA, the CDR3 is TGTGCCAGCAGTTTACGACTAGCGGCTCCAACCGGGGAGCTGTTTTTT.

J is TRBJ1-2 and V is TRBV3-1 (or the pseudogene TRBV3-2), with D unresolved. The germline V and J ends were trimmed by 1 base and 3 bases, with 9 bases remaining between them. Germline V gene sequence: CDR1 LGHDT, CDR2 YNNKEL (reference sequence). The CDR3 runs to 14 residues. The CDR3 coding sequence is TGTGCCAGCAGCCAAGGCCAGTCCTACTATGGCTACACCTTC. It yields the protein CASSQGQSYYGYTF.

This clone was counted once. The rearrangement joins TRBV5-1 to TRBJ2-1, with 10 positions matching TRBD2. The CDR3 is 16 residues long. J was trimmed by 2 bases and V by 0 bases; bases with no gene match: 2. CDR1 is SGHRS, CDR2 YFSETQ, per germline. In nucleotides, the CDR3 is TGCGCCAGCAGCTTGGAAGCGGGAGGGCCCTACAATGAGCAGTTCTTC. Translation: CASSLEAGGPYNEQFF.

The rearrangement joins TRBV30 to TRBJ2-2, with TRBD2 matching 11 bases. The CDR3 runs to 16 residues. The V segment lost 1 base and the J segment 9 bases; nucleotides outside the gene matches: 10. The germline gives CDR1 GTSNPN, CDR2 SVGIG (reference sequence). The CDR3, as DNA: TGTGCCTGGAGTGGCGGAGGTAGCGGGAGGGCCTGGGAGCTGTTTTTT. It encodes CAWSGGGSGRAWELFF.

The chain has TRBV11-1 and TRBJ2-3; no reliable D call. The germline CDR1 and CDR2 sequences are SGHAT and FQDESV (reference sequence). This CDR3 is built from 14 residues. The V gene lost 5 bases and the J gene lost 2 bases, with 11 bases spanning the gap. This CDR3 is CASSTDRHTDTQYF. CDR3 in DNA: TGTGCCAGCAGCACGGACCGTCACACAGATACGCAGTATTTT.

The chain has TRBV7-9 and TRBJ2-7, with 10 bases fitting TRBD2. CDR3 length: 13 residues. V was pared by 7 bases and J by 1 base, with 1 base of the junction left unmatched. The germline V gene encodes CDR1 SEHNR and CDR2 FQNEAQ (reference sequence). Here the CDR3 DNA reads TGTGCCAGCAAACTAGCGGGGTCCTACGAGCAGTACTTC. This sequence encodes CASKLAGSYEQYF.